The following is a T cell receptor (beta chain) sequence with its context. Using its own MiXCR run on the RT-PCR reads, TCRdb lists one record per CDR3 protein. This repertoire shows about 700,000 distinct CDR3 sequences, over 12% found once; its top ten account for 3% to 4.5%. The V gene's germline CDR1 is KGHSH and CDR2 LQKENI. V lost 3 bases, J lost 0 bases, and 10 bases lay in between. The CDR3 has 15 amino acids. The rearrangement joins TRBV18 to TRBJ2-3; tentatively, D is TRBD1 or TRBD2 (5 bases each). The sequencing sample was made of memory CD4+ T cells from blood. The receptor's source is a female donor in good health, serving as a healthy control. CDR3 protein: CASSPGVTSTDTQYF. The CDR3 DNA reads as TGTGCCAGCTCACCGGGGGTGACTAGCACAGATACGCAGTATTTT.